This T cell receptor beta chain originates from a study of cytomegalovirus exposure and HLA in healthy donors. Study-level points and caveats: A missense DCLRE1C variant was associated with V- and J-gene trimming of TCR beta chains in a later analysis, and an independent cohort replicated the association. Common viral pathogens were later found to be apparently linked to several of the most significant clusters.

Amplification used 60 Vbeta primers and 13 Jbeta primers. Generated by immunoSEQ multiplex PCR, the TCRdb table keeps only in-frame clones and is missing some. Among about 240,000 clones listed, around 81% were seen once. Points on this clone: Its target is unknown.

Germline V gives CDR1 SGHNT, CDR2 YYREEE (reference sequence). Germline trimming cut 2 bases from V and 10 bases from J; bases unmatched to any gene: 6. The CDR3 contains 14 residues. The sequenced sample consisted of PBMCs. This TCR was sampled from a woman in her sixties or seventies in good health and CMV-seropositive. The J gene is TRBJ2-7, the V gene TRBV5-4; the match to TRBD2 covers 13 bases. The CDR3 protein is CASSLGLAGEGQYF. The CDR3 DNA reads as TGTGCCAGCAGCTTAGGACTAGCGGGAGAAGGACAGTACTTC.